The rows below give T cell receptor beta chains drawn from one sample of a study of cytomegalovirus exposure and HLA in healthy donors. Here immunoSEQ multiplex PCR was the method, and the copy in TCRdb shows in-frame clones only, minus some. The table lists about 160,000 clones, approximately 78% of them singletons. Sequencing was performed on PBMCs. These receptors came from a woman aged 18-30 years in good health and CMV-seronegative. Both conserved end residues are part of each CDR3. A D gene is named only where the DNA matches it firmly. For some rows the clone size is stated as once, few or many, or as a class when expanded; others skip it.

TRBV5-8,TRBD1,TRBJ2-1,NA,CASRKGQLYNEQFF,TGTGCCAGCAGAAAGGGACAGCTTTACAATGAGCAGTTCTTC
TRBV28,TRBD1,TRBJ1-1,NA,CASKQGAIPEAFF,TGTGCCAGCAAACAGGGGGCTATCCCTGAAGCTTTCTTT
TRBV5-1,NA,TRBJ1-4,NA,CASSLRPGTNEKLFF,TGCGCCAGCAGCTTGCGGCCAGGAACTAATGAAAAACTGTTTTTT
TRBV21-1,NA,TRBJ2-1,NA,CASSTSLSSGNSNEQFF,TGTGCCAGCAGCACCTCCTTAAGTAGCGGGAATTCTAATGAGCAGTTCTTC
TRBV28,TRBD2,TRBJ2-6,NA,CASSFGGGPSGANVLTF,TGTGCCAGCAGTTTCGGGGGGGGACCCTCTGGGGCCAACGTCCTGACTTTC
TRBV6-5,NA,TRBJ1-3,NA,CASSRQGSGNTIYF,TGTGCCAGCAGTCGTCAGGGGTCCGGAAACACCATATATTTT
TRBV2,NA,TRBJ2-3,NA,CASRGYFPLPQYF,TGTGCCAGCCGCGGGTATTTCCCCCTGCCGCAGTATTTT
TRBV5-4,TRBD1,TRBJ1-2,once,CASSLPQGGYGYTF,TGTGCCAGCAGCTTACCGCAGGGGGGCTATGGCTACACCTTC
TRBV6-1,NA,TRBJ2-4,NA,CASSADMVVKNIQYF,TGTGCCAGCAGCGCTGACATGGTTGTCAAAAACATTCAGTACTTC
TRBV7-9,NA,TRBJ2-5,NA,CASSLGLAFPGQETQYF,TGTGCCAGCAGCTTAGGTTTGGCATTCCCTGGCCAAGAGACCCAGTACTTC
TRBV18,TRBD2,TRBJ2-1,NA,CASSRVGLAGDNEQFF,TGTGCCAGCTCACGAGTAGGACTAGCGGGAGACAATGAGCAGTTCTTC
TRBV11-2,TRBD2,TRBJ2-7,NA,CASSIPGLAGGISYEQYF,TGTGCCAGCAGCATCCCGGGACTAGCGGGAGGGATCTCCTACGAGCAGTACTTC
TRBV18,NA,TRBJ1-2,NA,CASSPDRTYGYTF,TGTGCCAGCTCACCCGACAGGACCTATGGCTACACCTTC
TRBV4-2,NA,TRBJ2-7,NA,CASSQENIYEQYF,TGTGCCAGCAGCCAAGAGAACATCTACGAGCAGTACTTC
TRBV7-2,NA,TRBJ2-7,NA,CASSSTGHPTYEQYF,TGTGCCAGCAGCTCAACGGGACATCCTACCTACGAGCAGTACTTC
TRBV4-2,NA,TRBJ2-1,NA,CASSQPGLQDEQFF,TGTGCCAGCAGCCAGCCGGGACTCCAGGATGAGCAGTTCTTC
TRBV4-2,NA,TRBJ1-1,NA,CASSPKGAEAFF,TGTGCCAGCAGCCCCAAGGGGGCTGAAGCTTTCTTT
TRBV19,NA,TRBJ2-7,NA,CASSSRKSSYEQYF,TGTGCCAGTTCCTCGCGGAAGAGCTCCTACGAGCAGTACTTC
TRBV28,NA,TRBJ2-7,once,CASSETAQYEQYF,TGTGCCAGCAGTGAAACAGCTCAGTACGAGCAGTACTTC
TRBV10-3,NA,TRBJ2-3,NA,CAISEDREADTQYF,TGTGCCATCAGTGAGGACAGGGAGGCAGATACGCAGTATTTT
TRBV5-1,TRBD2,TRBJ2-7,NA,CASSRGTSGRAYEQYF,TGCGCCAGCAGCAGAGGGACTAGCGGGAGGGCCTACGAGCAGTACTTC
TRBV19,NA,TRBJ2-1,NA,CASIESSYNEQFF,TGTGCCAGTATCGAGAGCTCCTACAATGAGCAGTTCTTC
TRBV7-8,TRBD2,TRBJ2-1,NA,CASSPGTSAYNEQFF,TGTGCCAGCAGCCCGGGGACTAGCGCTTACAATGAGCAGTTCTTC
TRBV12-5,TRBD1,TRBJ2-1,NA,CASGFSLQGALNEQFF,TGTGCTAGTGGTTTCTCATTACAGGGGGCTCTCAATGAGCAGTTCTTC
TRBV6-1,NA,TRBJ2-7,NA,CASTQGGRNAYEQYF,TGTGCCAGCACTCAGGGGGGCAGGAACGCCTACGAGCAGTACTTC
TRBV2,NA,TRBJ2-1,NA,CASREEAYNEQFF,TGTGCCAGCAGGGAGGAGGCCTACAATGAGCAGTTCTTC